The 31 T cell receptor beta chains given below trace back to one sample, sequenced in a study of cytomegalovirus exposure and HLA in healthy donors. Using immunoSEQ multiplex PCR, the repertoire was profiled, and TCRdb retains in-frame clones only, with some absent. The top ten clones hold less than 9% of a sample with under 150,000 clones, 85% to 90% of them seen once. The specimen was PBMCs. The receptors shown here come from a man between 18 and 29 years old in good health and CMV-seropositive.

This clone came up once. CDR3 bases: TGTGCCAGCAGTCGGAGCTCCTACGAGCAGTACTTC. This codes for CASSRSSYEQYF. The chain links TRBV6-1 to TRBJ2-7, with D hard to call. Per germline, CDR1 MNHNS and CDR2 SASEGT. The CDR3 length is 12 residues. Trimming removed 5 bases from V and 0 bases from J, with 5 bases in between.

The rearrangement links TRBV28 to TRBJ2-7; 11 bases match TRBD2. This CDR3 is built from 16 residues. The J segment lost 0 bases and the V segment lost 6 bases, leaving 7 bases of the junction unmatched. In germline, CDR1 is MDHEN, CDR2 SYDVKM. Here the CDR3 DNA reads TGTGCCAGCAGCCTAGCGGGAGGCCCCCCCTCCTACGAGCAGTACTTC. Translating gives CASSLAGGPPSYEQYF.

V and J are TRBV11-2 and TRBJ1-2; D call uncertain. There are 17 residues in the CDR3. Trimming shortened V by 6 bases and J by 3 bases, and 23 bases separated the two germline ends. CDR1 and CDR2 from the germline V gene are SGHAT and FQNNGV. The CDR3 DNA follows: TGTGCCAGCAGGGCCAACGGCCCCACGGGTTATTACTATGGCTACACCTTC. Translated, it gives CASRANGPTGYYYGYTF.

CDR3 sequence (DNA): TGTGCCTGGAGTCCGGGGGGATATGGCTACACCTTC. Translated: CAWSPGGYGYTF. The chain combines TRBV30 with TRBJ1-2, with TRBD1 as a possible D gene (5 bases). The CDR3 loop spans 12 amino acids. Trimming removed 2 bases from V and 5 bases from J, with 9 bases in between. Germline CDR1 reads GTSNPN; CDR2 reads SVGIG (reference sequence).

CDR3 in DNA: TGCGCCAGCAGCCAGGTCACAGGGGTTACTGAAGCTTTCTTT. Translated: CASSQVTGVTEAFF. The rearrangement uses TRBV4-1 and TRBJ1-1; 7 positions agree with TRBD1. The J segment lost 5 bases and the V segment lost 3 bases, leaving 6 bases of the junction unmatched. CDR1 and CDR2 (germline): MGHRA, YSYEKL. The CDR3 is 14 residues long.

CDR3 bases: TGTGCCAGCAGTTACCCTCCGGGAGGGCAACCCGGGGAGCTGTTTTTT. Its protein is CASSYPPGGQPGELFF. The V gene is TRBV6-6, the J gene TRBJ2-2; 8 positions agree with TRBD2. This CDR3 spans 16 amino acids. Germline trimming cut 2 bases from V and 6 bases from J; bases unmatched to any gene: 8. Germline values: CDR1 MNHNY, CDR2 SVGAGI (reference sequence).

The chain joins TRBV19 to TRBJ1-1, with D uncertain. CDR3 size: 17 residues. Trimming removed 4 bases from V and 0 bases from J, with 18 bases in between. CDR1 is LNHDA and CDR2 is SQIVND in the germline V gene (reference sequence). The CDR3 protein is CASSRGAGSVMNTEAFF. In DNA form, the CDR3 reads TGTGCCAGTAGTAGAGGTGCAGGTAGCGTAATGAACACTGAAGCTTTCTTT.

This clone was seen a few times. This rearrangement joins TRBV6-5 to TRBJ2-7; a weak D match, TRBD2 (6 bases). The CDR3 is 13 amino acids. The germline CDR1 and CDR2 sequences are MNHEY and SVGAGI. Trimming shortened V by 5 bases and J by 3 bases, and 11 bases separated the two germline ends. CDR3 residues: CASSRLGIYEQYF. CDR3 DNA: TGTGCCAGCAGTAGACTAGGAATCTACGAGCAGTACTTC.

The chain recombines TRBV7-9 with TRBJ1-2, with 8 bases fitting TRBD1. V lost 6 bases to trimming and J lost 7 bases; unmatched junction nucleotides: 13. Germline-derived CDR1 and CDR2 are SEHNR and FQNEAQ (reference sequence). The CDR3 loop spans 15 amino acids. CDR3 loop: CASRPNRTGRSGYTF. The CDR3 DNA sequence: TGTGCCAGCAGACCCAACCGGACAGGGAGGAGTGGCTACACCTTC.

The V and J genes are TRBV30 and TRBJ2-7; D may be TRBD1 (5 bases). Germline V gene data show CDR1 as GTSNPN and CDR2 as SVGIG (reference sequence). This CDR3 region has 14 residues. V was cut by 1 base and J by 2 bases, with 12 bases left in between. CDR3 in DNA: TGTGCCTGGAGTGCCAATAGACAGCCCTACGAGCAGTACTTC. Protein product: CAWSANRQPYEQYF.

The chain recombines TRBV7-8 with TRBJ1-1, with TRBD1 matching 8 bases. Trimming took 3 bases from V and 1 from J; bases not matched to a gene: 4. Germline assignment: CDR1 SGHVS and CDR2 FQNEAQ. This CDR3 contains 15 residues. The DNA for the CDR3 is TGTGCCAGCAGCTTTGGGGACAGGTCGAACACTGAAGCTTTCTTT. Its translation: CASSFGDRSNTEAFF.

The chain carries TRBV9 and TRBJ2-7; 7 bases align to TRBD1. This CDR3 has 15 amino acids. The trim removed 5 bases at V and 4 bases at J, leaving 12 bases unmatched. Germline V gives CDR1 SGDLS, CDR2 YYNGEE. CDR3 sequence: CASSVRGTETYEQYF. The CDR3 DNA reads as TGTGCCAGCAGTGTAAGGGGGACAGAGACATACGAGCAGTACTTC.

The table lists this clone with a count of one. This rearrangement joins TRBV6-5 to TRBJ1-5; D is unclear. Germline CDR1 MNHEY, CDR2 SVGAGI. This CDR3 has 13 residues. V lost 2 bases and J lost 7, with 9 bases in between. The CDR3 nucleotides are TGTGCCAGCAGTTACCGGGAAAACCAGCCCCAGCATTTT. This encodes CASSYRENQPQHF.

The gene calls are TRBV7-2 and TRBJ2-3, with a tentative D call TRBD1 (5 bases). The CDR3 spans 15 residues. Germline assignment: CDR1 SGHTA and CDR2 FQGNSA. Trimming took 0 bases from V and 4 from J, leaving 11 bases between them. This chain's CDR3 is CASSLALGVPDTQYF. The CDR3 DNA sequence: TGTGCCAGCAGCTTAGCGTTAGGGGTCCCAGATACGCAGTATTTT.

The CDR3 region has the DNA TGTGCCAGCAGCGTAGTGGGTAGCGGGGGTTCAGAGACCCAGTACTTC. Translation: CASSVVGSGGSETQYF. The chain employs TRBV9 and TRBJ2-5; 9 positions agree with TRBD2. CDR1 and CDR2 (germline): SGDLS, YYNGEE. Unmatched junction bases numbered 7, after V lost 0 bases and J lost 4 bases. The CDR3 spans 16 residues.

The V and J genes are TRBV6-5 and TRBJ2-5; D gene ambiguous. The ends were cut back, 7 bases at V and 4 bases at J, with 10 bases in the middle. The CDR3 runs 12 residues. The germline V gene encodes CDR1 MNHEY and CDR2 SVGAGI. For the CDR3, the DNA is TGTGCCAGCAACTTCAATGGAGAGACCCAGTACTTC. Translated, it gives CASNFNGETQYF.

J is TRBJ2-2 and V is TRBV14; 7 bases align to TRBD2. The CDR3 runs 15 residues. J lost 1 base, V lost 4 bases, and 3 bases had no gene match. Looked up from germline, CDR1 is SGHDN and CDR2 is FVKESK. CDR3 nucleotide sequence: TGTGCCAGCAGCCCCGGGACTAAGAACACCGGGGAGCTGTTTTTT. Protein sequence: CASSPGTKNTGELFF.

The rearrangement joins TRBV7-8 to TRBJ1-1, with D perhaps TRBD1 (5 bases). The length of the CDR3 is 12 residues. The V gene lost 8 bases and the J gene lost 5 bases, with 12 bases spanning the gap. From germline, CDR1 is SGHVS and CDR2 FQNEAQ. CDR3 protein: CASSWGGTEAFF. The CDR3 DNA is TGTGCCAGCTCCTGGGGGGGGACTGAAGCTTTCTTT.

The chain combines TRBV11-3 with TRBJ2-7; tentative D call: TRBD2 (6 bases). The V gene lost 0 bases and the J gene lost 4 bases, with 10 bases spanning the gap. CDR1 is SGHNT, CDR2 YENEEA, per germline. There are 14 residues in the CDR3. In DNA, the CDR3 is TGTGCCAGCAGCTTAGATGGGACTGGTTACGAGCAGTACTTC. The encoded protein is CASSLDGTGYEQYF.

This clone is a singleton in its sample. This chain uses TRBV30 with TRBJ2-5, with a possible D match to TRBD1 (6 bases). The germline CDR1 and CDR2 sequences are GTSNPN and SVGIG (reference sequence). The length of the CDR3 is 16 residues. The V end was cut by 4 bases, the J end by 0 bases, with 18 bases between. The CDR3 sequence: CAWTGDRGGYQETQYF. CDR3 nucleotide sequence: TGTGCCTGGACAGGGGACCGGGGCGGGTACCAAGAGACCCAGTACTTC.

This chain joins TRBV29-1 and TRBJ2-3; 8 nucleotides line up with TRBD2. CDR3 length: 13 residues. V gave up 6 bases and J gave up 7 bases; unmatched junction bases: 9. Germline V CDR1 and CDR2: SQVTM, ANQGSEA. This chain's CDR3 is CSVPSGSGNTQYF. CDR3 coding DNA: TGCAGCGTCCCGAGCGGGAGCGGGAATACGCAGTATTTT.

This chain connects TRBV7-2 to TRBJ2-7, with 11 bases lining up with TRBD2. J lost 2 bases, V lost 3 bases, and 3 bases had no gene match. The CDR3 sequence is 15 residues long. Germline V CDR1 and CDR2: SGHTA, FQGNSA. CDR3 sequence reads: CASSFLAGGAYEQYF. CDR3 nucleotides: TGTGCCAGCAGCTTCCTAGCGGGGGGCGCCTACGAGCAGTACTTC.

The rearrangement links TRBV5-1 to TRBJ2-7, with TRBD1 matching 8 bases. The length of the CDR3 is 14 residues. The germline CDR1 and CDR2 sequences are SGHRS and YFSETQ. J lost 5 bases, V lost 4 bases, and 8 bases had no gene match. For the CDR3, the DNA is TGCGCCAGCAGCCCTTTTGACAGGGGCAACGAGCAGTACTTC. Translation gives CASSPFDRGNEQYF.

The gene calls are TRBV7-2 and TRBJ2-5; D possibly corresponds to TRBD1 (6 bases). The CDR3 covers 15 residues. V was cut by 6 bases and J by 2 bases, with 16 bases left in between. Germline values: CDR1 SGHTA, CDR2 FQGNSA. Here the CDR3 reads CASSKHRTEQETQYF. The CDR3 nucleotides read TGTGCCAGCAGTAAACACCGGACAGAGCAAGAGACCCAGTACTTC.

The rearrangement uses TRBV19 and TRBJ1-5; D remains unclear. V lost 8 bases, J lost 1 base, and 18 bases lay in between. This CDR3 spans 16 amino acids. Germline CDR1 is LNHDA and CDR2 is SQIVND (reference sequence). CDR3 nucleotides: TGTGCCAGTCCATCGGAGGGCCTCCTAAGCAATCAGCCCCAGCATTTT. Translation gives CASPSEGLLSNQPQHF.

V is TRBV7-9 and J is TRBJ2-7, with 10 bases lining up with TRBD1. Germline CDR1 and CDR2: SEHNR and FQNEAQ (reference sequence). The CDR3 covers 14 residues. V was clipped by 7 bases and J by 4 bases; unmatched bases: 7. The CDR3, as DNA: TGTGCCAGCACCACCTGGGACAGGGGATACGAGCAGTACTTC. Translating it yields CASTTWDRGYEQYF.

This clone was observed a single time. This sequence joins TRBV15 and TRBJ2-2, with D possibly matching TRBD1 (5 bases). This CDR3 region has 15 residues. Germline values: CDR1 LNHNV, CDR2 YYDKDF (reference sequence). V dropped 5 bases and J dropped 5 bases, with 15 bases sitting between them. CDR3 DNA: TGTGCCACCAGCCAGAACCTACAGGTTACCGGGGAGCTGTTTTTT. The encoded protein is CATSQNLQVTGELFF.

This sequence joins TRBV29-1 and TRBJ2-1; tentative D call: TRBD2 (5 bases). The CDR3 covers 12 residues. Germline V gene data show CDR1 as SQVTM and CDR2 as ANQGSEA. V was shortened by 8 bases and J by 7 bases, with 15 bases between the two germline ends. CDR3 loop: CSLWTPGNEQFF. CDR3 bases: TGCAGCCTATGGACCCCGGGGAATGAGCAGTTCTTC.

The chain links TRBV4-2 to TRBJ2-3; 7 bases are a match to TRBD2. CDR1 LGHNA and CDR2 YNFKEQ come from the germline V gene. The CDR3 spans 17 residues. The V segment lost 2 bases and the J segment 6 bases; nucleotides outside the gene matches: 14. The CDR3 protein is CASSQSTSVPRLDTQYF. In DNA form, the CDR3 reads TGTGCCAGCAGCCAATCCACTAGCGTCCCCCGTCTTGATACGCAGTATTTT.

The rearrangement joins TRBV5-4 to TRBJ2-3; possible D gene TRBD2, 6 bases. This CDR3 is 17 amino acids long. Germline values: CDR1 SGHNT, CDR2 YYREEE (reference sequence). Trimming cost V 4 bases and J 3 bases, with 21 bases left between them. CDR3 in amino acids: CASSKALLGSPTDTQYF. CDR3 sequence (DNA): TGTGCCAGCAGCAAAGCTCTCCTCGGGAGTCCGACAGATACGCAGTATTTT.

There are a few counts of this clone. The chain couples TRBV29-1 to TRBJ1-2, with 9 nucleotides matching TRBD1. Losses at the gene ends were 4 bases for V and 9 bases for J; bases not matched to a gene: 3. The CDR3 contains 11 residues. The V gene's germline CDR1 is SQVTM and CDR2 ANQGSEA. CDR3 region: CSVGTGERYTF. The CDR3, as DNA: TGCAGCGTTGGGACAGGGGAGCGCTACACCTTC.